This TCR beta chain was recovered during a study of blood T cell repertoires in COVID-19. Overall study: Sample material is recorded as cDNA or gDNA derived from T cells, B-cell-depleted T cells, or PBMCs.

As handled by the study authors: For nucleated cells, counts were estimated from reference gene primer amplification. Assay used: immunoSEQ multiplex PCR; TCRdb lists only in-frame clones, some missing. V, J and clone size are those of that table, while D and trimming were read from the DNA. The sample holds 270,000 or so clones, 88% seen once. Those enrolled, adults aged roughly 18 to 100 years, came from roughly 23 US areas. Categorization into cohorts depended on clinical history that participants reported. The CDR3 runs to 14 residues. From germline, CDR1 is SGHAT and CDR2 FQNNGV. After removal of 3 bases from V and 9 bases from J, the junction contained 4 bases not matched to a gene.

The receptor comes from a woman aged 40 to 50 with acute COVID-19. The sequenced sample was PBMCs or T cells enriched from blood (not recorded which). The chain is built from TRBV11-2 and TRBJ2-1; 11 positions agree with TRBD2. CDR3 protein: CASSFLGTSGEQFF. The DNA of the CDR3 is TGTGCCAGCAGCTTTCTCGGGACTAGCGGTGAGCAGTTCTTC. The variable domain in full, completed from reference TRBV11-2 and TRBJ2-1, reads EAGVAQSPRYKIIEKRQSVAFWCNPISGHATLYWYQQILGQGPKLLIQFQNNGVVDDSQLPKDRFSAERLKGVDSTLKIQPAKLEDSAVYLCASSFLGTSGEQFFGPGTRLTVL.